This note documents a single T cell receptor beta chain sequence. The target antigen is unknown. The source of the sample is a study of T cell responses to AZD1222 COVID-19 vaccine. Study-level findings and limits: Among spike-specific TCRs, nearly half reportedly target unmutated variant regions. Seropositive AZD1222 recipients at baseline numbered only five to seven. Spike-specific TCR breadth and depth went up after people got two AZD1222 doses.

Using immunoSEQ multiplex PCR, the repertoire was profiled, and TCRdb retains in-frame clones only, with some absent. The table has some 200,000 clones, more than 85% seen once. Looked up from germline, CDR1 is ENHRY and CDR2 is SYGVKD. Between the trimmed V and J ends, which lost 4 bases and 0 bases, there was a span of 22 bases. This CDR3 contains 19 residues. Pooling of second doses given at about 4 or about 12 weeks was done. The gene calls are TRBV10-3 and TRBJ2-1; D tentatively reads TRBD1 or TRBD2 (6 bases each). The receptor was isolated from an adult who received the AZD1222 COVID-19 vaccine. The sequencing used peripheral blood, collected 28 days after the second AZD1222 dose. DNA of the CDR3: TGTGCCATCAGTGCCGACCCCCCAAGGGGGGTGAGCTCCTACAATGAGCAGTTCTTC. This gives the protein CAISADPPRGVSSYNEQFF.